The present entry profiles one TCR beta chain with its context. One end of the junction does not line up with germline, which may come from a read error. This entry is derived from a study of blood T cell repertoires in COVID-19. Study context: Donors in the United States, Italy and Spain gave samples during acute or convalescent COVID-19. T cells, B-cell-depleted T cells, or PBMCs supplied cDNA or gDNA.

Per the study methods: For nucleated cells, counts were estimated from reference gene primer amplification. Profiled with immunoSEQ multiplex PCR; TCRdb holds only in-frame clones, not every one. For V, J and clone size, that table is used; D and trimming come from the DNA. The sample carries roughly 60,000 clones, around four fifths recorded once. This CDR3 has 18 amino acids. Germline loops: CDR1 SGHVS, CDR2 FQNEAQ. The V gene is TRBV7-8, the J gene TRBJ2-1, with TRBD2 as a possible D gene (6 bases). This clonotype was sampled from a man aged 80 or over with acute or convalescent COVID-19. The specimen was peripheral blood. CDR3 nucleotides: TGTGCCAGCAGCATATATCCTCCGGGAGCACTAACCTATAATGAGCAGTTCTTC. Translated: CASSIYPPGALTYNEQFF.